This paragraph covers one TCR beta chain sequence. Its antigen is not known. The junction and the germline gene differ at one end; a read error may be behind it. The entry originates in a study of tumor and adjacent non-tumor tissue in lung cancer. Study-level points and caveats: Top 100 clones took a larger repertoire share in normal lung. TCR diversity was significantly greater in tumor than normal lung tissue.

Germline V gene sequence: CDR1 MDHEN, CDR2 SYDVKM. This CDR3 has 12 residues. The template was RNA from unsorted bulk tissue. Three rounds of nested PCR, following a modified ARM-PCR protocol, produced the TCRbeta library. Using its own MiXCR run on the multiplex PCR reads, TCRdb lists one record per CDR3 protein. The table shows more than 60,000 distinct CDR3 sequences, with around four fifths occurring only once. The specimen sequenced was lung tumor tissue. The TCR sequence derives from a woman in her 50s with non-small cell lung cancer. V gene TRBV28 combines with J gene TRBJ2-3, with D maybe TRBD1 (5 bases). The CDR3 region has the DNA TGTGCCAGCAGTTCCCACGACAGATACGCAGTATTT. It is translated as CASSSHDRYAVF.